The text below deals with one T cell receptor beta chain. V was shortened by 4 bases and J by 4 bases, with 13 bases between the two germline ends. The length of the CDR3 is 14 residues. Germline V CDR1 and CDR2: SGHDN, FVKESK. The sample belongs to a study of blood T cell repertoires in COVID-19. Background on the study: Italy, Spain and the United States were the sources of the convalescent and acute COVID-19 samples. In each case, the material was cDNA or gDNA derived from T cells, B-cell-depleted T cells, or PBMCs.

Seattle enrolled patients during active infection and tracked them longitudinally. In the source study's methods: Estimation of nucleated cell counts was performed using reference gene primer amplification. Data came from immunoSEQ multiplex PCR; TCRdb stores just in-frame clones and leaves some out. That table furnishes V, J and clone size, whereas the DNA furnished D and trimming. This table has 70,000 to 95,000 clones, around 89% appearing once. The rearrangement uses TRBV14 and TRBJ1-2; no definite D call. The sequenced sample consisted of peripheral blood. The clonotype was recovered from a man aged 45-60 years with COVID-19, enrolled during active disease. CDR3 in amino acids: CASSRTPTTYGYTF. CDR3 DNA: TGTGCCAGCAGCCGTACCCCGACAACCTATGGCTACACCTTC.